The clone carrying this TCR beta chain was seen many times. The antigen is not known. The time point: persistent/refractory GD, antithyroid drugs over 5 years with positive TRAb. RNA from PBMCs was the source of the TCR library. It was by American Thyroid Association guidelines that Graves' disease was diagnosed. An endocrinology department in Xi'an, China, supplied the patients. CDR3 regions were amplified by Arm-PCR using iRepertoire HTBI primers to build TCR beta libraries. Each CDR3 protein is one row after TCRdb ran MiXCR on the multiplex PCR reads. The sample yields some 340,000 distinct CDR3 sequences, roughly 23% seen once. This entry belongs to a study of regulatory T cells in long-lasting Graves disease. General study results and limits: Reduced TCR diversity was observed in persistent Graves' patients versus newly diagnosed patients.

Here the sequenced sample was peripheral blood mononuclear cells (PBMCs), taken when the disease was refractory, from a patient treated with antithyroid drugs. The receptor comes from a woman aged 40 to 50 with Graves disease.

The CDR3 nucleotides read TGTGCCAGTTGGGACAGGGGGAACACTGAAGCTTTCTTT. Translated: CASWDRGNTEAFF. The chain is built from TRBV19 and TRBJ1-1; TRBD1 matches at 10 bases. Germline assignment: CDR1 LNHDA and CDR2 SQIVND (reference sequence). This CDR3 is built from 13 residues. J was trimmed by 1 base and V by 8 bases; bases with no gene match: 1.